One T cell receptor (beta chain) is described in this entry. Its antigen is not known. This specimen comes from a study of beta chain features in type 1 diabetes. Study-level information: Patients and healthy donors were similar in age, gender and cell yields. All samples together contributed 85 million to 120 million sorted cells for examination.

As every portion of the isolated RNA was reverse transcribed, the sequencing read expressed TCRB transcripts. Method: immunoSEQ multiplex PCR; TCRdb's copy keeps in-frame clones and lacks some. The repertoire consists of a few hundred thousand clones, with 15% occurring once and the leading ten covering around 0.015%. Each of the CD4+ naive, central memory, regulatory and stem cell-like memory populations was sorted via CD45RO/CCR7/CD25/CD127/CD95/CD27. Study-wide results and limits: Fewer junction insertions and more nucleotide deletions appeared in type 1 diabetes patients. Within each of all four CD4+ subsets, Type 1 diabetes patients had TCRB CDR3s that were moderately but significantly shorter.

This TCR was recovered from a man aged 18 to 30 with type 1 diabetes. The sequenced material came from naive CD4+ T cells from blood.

CDR3 residues: CASSLSGQDLYGYTF. DNA of the CDR3: TGCGCCAGCAGCTTATCGGGACAGGATCTCTATGGCTACACCTTC. The V and J genes are TRBV5-1 and TRBJ1-2; 8 bases agree with TRBD1. Germline CDR1 SGHRS, CDR2 YFSETQ. The CDR3 consists of 15 residues. V was pared by 2 bases and J by 4 bases, with 7 bases of the junction left unmatched.